Shown below are 6 T cell receptor beta chains from a single sample sequenced in a study of blood T cells in healthy people across ages. Through a sample-barcoded 5' primer and a J-beta primer mix, a second PCR was run for roughly 6 to 12 cycles. In TCRdb, the 5' RACE reads were re-called with MiXCR into one record per CDR3 protein. The top ten clones hold around 0.75% of a sample with 800,000 to 1,300,000 distinct CDR3 sequences, almost 25% of them seen once. The data were also submitted as part of a second study, on T cells of mothers and their children.

The sequenced material came from blood. The receptor source for this set is a girl aged 2-10 years in good health.

This clonotype has a handful of counts. This chain links TRBV27 with TRBJ2-5; 8 nucleotides agree with TRBD1. The J call could be wrong; TRBJ2-7 is a better fit for the DNA end. The germline CDR1 and CDR2 sequences are MNHEY and SMNVEV (reference sequence). This CDR3 region has 15 residues. CDR3 sequence: CASSPRDRRFNEQYF. The CDR3 DNA sequence: TGTGCCAGCAGCCCCCGGGACAGGAGGTTCAACGAGCAGTACTTC.

This clonotype occurred a few times. This chain links TRBV20-1 with TRBJ2-1; the D gene is possibly TRBD1 (5 bases). This CDR3 spans 14 amino acids. Germline values: CDR1 DFQATT, CDR2 SNEGSKA (reference sequence). V was trimmed by 3 bases and J by 6 bases, leaving 15 bases between them. The CDR3 reads CSARRLQGVNEQFF. The CDR3 DNA reads TGCAGTGCTAGGAGGCTACAAGGGGTCAATGAGCAGTTCTTC.

The chain employs TRBV11-2 and TRBJ1-1; tentative D call: TRBD1 (5 bases). The V gene lost 4 bases and the J gene lost 4 bases, with 10 bases spanning the gap. Germline loops: CDR1 SGHAT, CDR2 FQNNGV. The CDR3 has 13 residues. CDR3 sequence reads: CASSWVGGTEAFF. The CDR3 DNA reads TGTGCCAGCAGCTGGGTGGGGGGCACTGAAGCTTTCTTT.

This clonotype was observed at least ten times. V usage is TRBV5-1 and J usage is TRBJ2-6; tentatively, D is TRBD2 (5 bases). The V end lost 3 bases, the J end lost 2 bases, and 9 bases lay between the germline ends. Germline lookup yields CDR1 SGHRS and CDR2 YFSETQ. There are 15 residues in the CDR3. DNA for the CDR3: TGCGCCAGCAGCTCGGGGTTTCCTGGGGCCAACGTCCTGACTTTC. Protein sequence: CASSSGFPGANVLTF.

This clonotype was counted ten times or more. The CDR3 coding sequence is TGTGCCAGCAGTTTGGCAGCCGAAAAACTGTTTTTT. Protein sequence: CASSLAAEKLFF. V usage is TRBV12-3 or TRBV12-4 and J usage is TRBJ1-4; D not certain. The CDR3 loop spans 12 amino acids. V was pared by 3 bases and J by 8 bases, with 7 bases between.

This clonotype was counted between two and nine times. This chain uses TRBV5-1 with TRBJ2-6; TRBD1 aligns across 10 bases. Germline V lookup: CDR1 SGHRS, CDR2 YFSETQ. Trimming cost V 4 bases and J 7 bases; bases outside gene matches: 11. The CDR3 extends over 17 amino acids. The CDR3 reads CASSPSPGQGNANVLTF. CDR3 in DNA: TGCGCCAGCAGCCCATCACCGGGACAGGGGAACGCCAACGTCCTGACTTTC.